The 16 T cell receptor beta chains presented below share a single source sample, sequenced in a study of human T cells and chemical hapten exposure. Time point: patch test 2, 6 weeks after DPC sensitization. Treatment in this sample: therapeutic diphenylcyclopropenone sensitization with weekly scalp DPC. TCRdb redid the calling of the RACE reads with MiXCR, one entry per CDR3 protein. This sample has under 100,000 distinct CDR3 sequences; roughly 11% occur once, and the top ten carry 3.2%. The material sequenced was whole blood, taken in connection with sensitization to the hapten diphenylcyclopropenone (DPC). These receptors all stem from a woman between 40 and 55 years old with alopecia areata. Some clones in this sample may be carry-over from other donors' samples.

This clonotype was counted ten times or more. V and J are TRBV14 and TRBJ2-5; 10 bases are shared with TRBD2. Germline V CDR1 and CDR2: SGHDN, FVKESK. There are 17 residues in the CDR3. J lost 4 bases, V lost 1 base, and 9 bases had no gene match. As DNA, the CDR3 is TGTGCCAGCAGCCAAGGCTGGCTAGCGGGAGCGAGAGAGACCCAGTACTTC. Amino acids: CASSQGWLAGARETQYF.

This clonotype was seen a handful of times. The chain has TRBV28 and TRBJ1-1; no clear D gene. From germline, CDR1 is MDHEN and CDR2 SYDVKM. The CDR3 spans 13 residues. Between the trimmed V and J ends, which lost 6 bases and 11 bases, there was a span of 19 bases. CDR3 DNA: TGTGCCAGCAGCCCTCAGCCGGCCCCAAAGGCTTTCTTT. Encoded protein: CASSPQPAPKAFF. Complete variable domain (other parts from reference TRBV28 and TRBJ1-1): DVKVTQSSRYLVKRTGEKVFLECVQDMDHENMFWYRQDPGLGLRLIYFSYDVKMKEKGDIPEGYSVSREKKERFSLILESASTNQTSMYLCASSPQPAPKAFFGQGTRLTVV.

The V and J genes are TRBV7-9 and TRBJ1-1, with 7 positions matching TRBD1. Germline CDR1 is SEHNR and CDR2 is FQNEAQ (reference sequence). V shed 2 bases and J 12 bases; nucleotides not matched to a gene: 9. The CDR3 totals 13 residues. Here the CDR3 reads CASSLTTGMFPFF. The CDR3 bases are TGTGCCAGCAGCTTAACGACAGGGATGTTTCCTTTCTTT.

The rearrangement uses TRBV29-1 and TRBJ2-2; possibly TRBD1 for D (6 bases). CDR3 length: 14 residues. Trimming shortened V by 7 bases and J by 2 bases, and 14 bases separated the two germline ends. Germline V lookup: CDR1 SQVTM, CDR2 ANQGSEA. CDR3 region: CSALDSLNTGELFF. The CDR3 DNA is TGCAGCGCACTGGACAGTTTAAACACCGGGGAGCTGTTTTTT.

In this sample, this clonotype turned up many times. The V call is TRBV6-2 or TRBV6-3, the J call TRBJ1-5; no clear D. CDR1 MNHEY and CDR2 SVGEGT come from the germline V gene. V was shortened by 6 bases and J by 5 bases, with 11 bases between the two germline ends. The CDR3 contains 13 residues. The CDR3 protein is CASSRGADQPQHF. CDR3 nucleotide sequence: TGTGCCAGCAGCCGGGGTGCAGATCAGCCCCAGCATTTT.

This clonotype was recorded many times. V and J are TRBV28 and TRBJ2-1, with D perhaps TRBD2 (6 bases). Germline loops: CDR1 MDHEN, CDR2 SYDVKM. Trimming stripped 3 bases from V and 9 bases from J, with 15 bases between. This CDR3 is built from 14 residues. The CDR3, as DNA: TGTGCCAGCAGTTTCCTTAGCGGAGGAGGTGAGCAGTTCTTC. Translation gives CASSFLSGGGEQFF.

V is TRBV7-9 and J is TRBJ2-5; TRBD2 matches 7 bases. Trimming at V came to 5 bases and at J to 4 bases, leaving 10 bases not matched to a gene. This CDR3 has 15 residues. Germline V lookup: CDR1 SEHNR, CDR2 FQNEAQ (reference sequence). The CDR3 nucleotides read TGTGCCAGCAGCCCCCGACTAGCAGTCGTAGAGACCCAGTACTTC. It encodes CASSPRLAVVETQYF.

V usage is TRBV11-2 and J usage is TRBJ2-3, with a weak D call TRBD2 (6 bases). The germline CDR1 and CDR2 sequences are SGHAT and FQNNGV. V was pared by 1 base and J by 3 bases, with 14 bases between. This CDR3 comprises 16 residues. CDR3 loop: CASSLVGTRGTDTQYF. The DNA of the CDR3 is TGTGCCAGCAGCTTAGTAGGAACCCGGGGGACAGATACGCAGTATTTT.

This clonotype was detected many times. The chain combines TRBV7-6 with TRBJ2-2; 8 bases map to TRBD2. Germline CDR1 reads SGHVS; CDR2 reads FNYEAQ. The ends lost 5 bases at V and 4 bases at J; junction bases unmatched: 6. The CDR3 length is 15 residues. The CDR3 here is CASSTQRETTGELFF. In DNA, the CDR3 is TGTGCCAGCAGCACCCAGCGGGAGACCACCGGGGAGCTGTTTTTT.

In its sample, this clonotype was seen many times. The V gene is TRBV7-9, the J gene TRBJ2-3, with no clear D. Germline V gene sequence: CDR1 SEHNR, CDR2 FQNEAQ (reference sequence). V shed 1 base and J shed 3 bases, with 8 bases lying between them. The CDR3 is made up of 14 amino acids. CDR3 in DNA: TGTGCCAGCAGCTTAGGAGTTACGACAGATACGCAGTATTTT. Protein sequence: CASSLGVTTDTQYF.

This clonotype was counted at least ten times. The chain is built from TRBV7-2 and TRBJ2-3; TRBD2 matches 14 bases. V lost 5 bases, J lost 8 bases, and 6 bases stayed unmatched. Germline V gene sequence: CDR1 SGHTA, CDR2 FQGNSA. The CDR3 sequence is 15 residues long. CDR3 in DNA: TGTGCCAGCAGCACGGGACTAGCGGGGGTCGCTACGCAGTATTTT. Amino acid sequence: CASSTGLAGVATQYF.

In its sample, this clonotype was seen many times. The chain combines TRBV29-1 with TRBJ2-1; D might be TRBD1 or TRBD2, each matching 5 bases. Trimming cost V 6 bases and J 7 bases, with 16 bases left between them. Germline V CDR1 and CDR2: SQVTM, ANQGSEA. The CDR3 has 13 residues. CDR3 nucleotides: TGCAGCGTGGACGGGACCGTGGGGAATGAGCAGTTCTTC. Protein sequence: CSVDGTVGNEQFF.

This clonotype was seen repeatedly, ten times or more. The rearrangement uses TRBV12-3 or TRBV12-4 and TRBJ1-1; 7 nucleotides align to TRBD1. With V trimmed by 3 bases and J by 4 bases, 11 bases remained unmatched. The CDR3 contains 16 residues. CDR3 in amino acids: CASSFGRRGRGTEAFF. The DNA of the CDR3 is TGTGCCAGCAGTTTCGGCCGAAGGGGGCGGGGCACTGAAGCTTTCTTT.

Many counts were recorded for this clonotype. The rearrangement uses TRBV7-8 and TRBJ2-1; 15 positions agree with TRBD2. Unmatched junction bases numbered 4, after V lost 5 bases and J lost 2 bases. The germline CDR1 and CDR2 sequences are SGHVS and FQNEAQ. The CDR3 length is 17 residues. This CDR3 reads CASSPGLAGGTYNEQFF. Here the CDR3 DNA reads TGTGCCAGCAGCCCGGGACTAGCGGGAGGAACCTACAATGAGCAGTTCTTC.

This clonotype occurred many times. The V call is TRBV7-9, the J call TRBJ2-7, with TRBD2 matching 8 bases. Germline loops: CDR1 SEHNR, CDR2 FQNEAQ (reference sequence). The CDR3 totals 15 residues. V lost 5 bases and J lost 6; bases outside the gene matches: 12. DNA of the CDR3: TGTGCCAGCAGCCCCCCCGGGGGGGCTAGCGGCGAGCAGTACTTC. As protein: CASSPPGGASGEQYF.

This clonotype was detected only a few times. A read error may produce the germline difference seen at one junction end. The chain employs TRBV6-2 or TRBV6-3 and TRBJ2-5; D unresolved. Germline loops: CDR1 MNHEY, CDR2 SVGEGT. The CDR3 is 12 residues long. The CDR3 is CASSLMLDPPNF. DNA of the CDR3: TGTGCCAGCAGTTTAATGCTAGACCCACCCAACTTC.